This TCR beta chain stems from a study of OX40 agonist ivuxolimab in advanced cancers. Trimming cost V 7 bases and J 6 bases; bases outside gene matches: 12. Looked up from germline, CDR1 is MNHEY and CDR2 is SVGAGI. The CDR3 covers 15 residues. The table came from immunoSEQ multiplex PCR; TCRdb's copy has only in-frame clones and leaves some out. The table records some 45,000 clones, approximately 86% of them present only once. The material sequenced was CD4+ or CD8+ T cells sorted from blood, taken in a trial of the OX40 agonist ivuxolimab. The V gene is TRBV6-5, the J gene TRBJ2-1; 7 bases are a match to TRBD2. This TCR was recovered from an adult with an advanced solid tumor such as melanoma, head and neck, liver or kidney cancer. CDR3 DNA sequence: TGTGCCAGCATGAGATCGGGCGGGAGCCCCAATGAGCAGTTCTTC. Protein sequence: CASMRSGGSPNEQFF.